This T cell receptor (beta chain) originates from a study of T cells in tuberculosis. Points from the study as a whole: Active tuberculosis alpha repertoires lay closer to GMM-specific TCRs than controls'. Shorter CDR3-alpha in active tuberculosis partly drove smaller distances.

The CDR3 is 16 residues long. V lost 7 bases, J lost 0 bases, and 8 bases stayed unmatched. Germline CDR1 and CDR2: SGHNT and YYREEE (reference sequence). Comment on this clone: The antigen remains undetermined.

Profiling relied on immunoSEQ multiplex PCR, and the TCRdb table lists in-frame clones only, not all of them. The sample includes about 41,000 clones, about 95% of them seen just once. The receptor was isolated from a donor aged 10 to 29 with latent tuberculosis or without tuberculosis infection. J is TRBJ2-1 and V is TRBV5-4; 9 bases match TRBD2. Material: PBMCs. The chain's CDR3 is CASGERGDSSYNEQFF. The CDR3 DNA reads as TGTGCCAGCGGAGAGCGGGGGGACAGCTCCTACAATGAGCAGTTCTTC.